A single sample gave rise to the 11 T cell receptor beta chains below, sequenced in a study of cytomegalovirus exposure and HLA in healthy donors (dated by TCRdb to about 2017). The library was produced with the immunoSEQ multiplex PCR assay. For the multiplex PCR, a mixture combining 60 forward primers for TCR Vbeta segments and 13 reverse primers for TCR Jbeta segments was used. TCRdb mirrors the immuneACCESS table, restricted to in-frame sequences. Some clones are absent from its copies; in checked studies, under half trace to an unresolved V gene, and the reason for the others is unknown. Present in this sample are 150,000 to 200,000 clones, around three quarters of which were seen just once. Jointly, the top ten make up 3.1% of the sample. Sequenced: PBMCs. The receptors shown here come from a male donor in good health and CMV-seronegative.

This clone showed up just once. V gene TRBV7-2 combines with J gene TRBJ2-3; the match to TRBD2 covers 7 bases. Germline V gene sequence: CDR1 SGHTA, CDR2 FQGNSA. The CDR3 is 15 residues long. J gave up 1 base and V 5 bases, and 6 bases lay outside the gene matches. In DNA form, the CDR3 reads TGTGCCAGCAGCCCTCGGGGGGTTGGCACAGATACGCAGTATTTT. This sequence encodes CASSPRGVGTDTQYF.

The rearrangement joins TRBV5-5 to TRBJ1-4; possibly TRBD1 for D (6 bases). The V end lost 6 bases, the J end lost 3 bases, and 15 bases lay between the germline ends. Per the germline V gene, CDR1 is SGHKS and CDR2 is YYEKEE (reference sequence). The CDR3 consists of 15 residues. The CDR3 protein is CASNPRRTANEKLFF. CDR3 nucleotides: TGTGCCAGCAACCCCCGTCGGACAGCTAATGAAAAACTGTTTTTT. The whole variable domain, filled in from reference TRBV5-5 and TRBJ1-4, reads DAGVTQSPTHLIKTRGQQVTLRCSPISGHKSVSWYQQVLGQGPQFIFQYYEKEERGRGNFPDRFSARQFPNYSSELNVNALLLGDSALYLCASNPRRTANEKLFFGSGTQLSVL.

The chain employs TRBV4-3 and TRBJ1-2; 7 bases agree with TRBD1. CDR1 is LGHNA and CDR2 is YSLEER in the germline V gene. Trimming at V came to 0 bases and at J to 5 bases, leaving 9 bases not matched to a gene. The CDR3 consists of 16 residues. For the CDR3, the DNA is TGCGCCAGCAGCCAAGATGAGGGGGCGCGTAGATATGGCTACACCTTC. Protein product: CASSQDEGARRYGYTF.

The CDR3 nucleotides are TGTGCCAGCAGGCGGGTGACAACTGATGAGCAGTTCTTC. Translating it yields CASRRVTTDEQFF. The chain recombines TRBV6-5 with TRBJ2-1, with D tentatively TRBD2 (5 bases). The CDR3 runs to 13 residues. The germline V gene encodes CDR1 MNHEY and CDR2 SVGAGI. The germline V and J ends were trimmed by 6 bases and 8 bases, with 14 bases remaining between them.

J is TRBJ1-1 and V is TRBV4-1; the match to TRBD1 covers 8 bases. The J segment lost 7 bases and the V segment lost 3 bases, leaving 4 bases of the junction unmatched. In germline, CDR1 is MGHRA, CDR2 YSYEKL. The CDR3 consists of 13 residues. This CDR3 reads CASSQTGVGEAFF. CDR3 DNA sequence: TGCGCCAGCAGCCAGACAGGGGTGGGTGAAGCTTTCTTT.

The gene calls are TRBV29-1 and TRBJ1-2, with a possible D match to TRBD1 (5 bases). CDR1 and CDR2 (germline): SQVTM, ANQGSEA. The CDR3 loop spans 11 amino acids. With 4 bases removed from V and 8 bases from J, the gap between germline ends came to 11 bases. The CDR3 nucleotides read TGCAGCGTTGTCGGGGGGAAAGGCTACACCTTC. Residues: CSVVGGKGYTF.

The chain carries TRBV7-2 and TRBJ1-4; 12 positions match TRBD1. The trim removed 5 bases at V and 8 bases at J, leaving 15 bases unmatched. The CDR3 length is 18 residues. CDR1 is SGHTA, CDR2 FQGNSA, per germline. The chain's CDR3 is CASSLQGTGGLDVEKLFF. DNA for the CDR3: TGTGCCAGCAGCCTTCAGGGGACAGGGGGCTTGGACGTCGAAAAACTGTTTTTT.

The chain is built from TRBV29-1 and TRBJ2-1, with TRBD1 identical over 10 bases. The J segment lost 8 bases and the V segment lost 7 bases, leaving 14 bases of the junction unmatched. The CDR3 sequence is 15 residues long. Germline CDR1 SQVTM, CDR2 ANQGSEA. CDR3 sequence: CSAPRGQGPSDEQFF. The CDR3 bases are TGCAGCGCACCGCGGGGACAGGGGCCCTCGGATGAGCAGTTCTTC.

This clone was seen only once. The CDR3 sequence: CASSNFLGTGEVGDTDTQYF. CDR3 nucleotide sequence: TGTGCCAGTAGTAACTTTTTGGGGACAGGGGAAGTAGGCGACACAGATACGCAGTATTTT. This chain connects TRBV19 to TRBJ2-3; 10 positions match TRBD1. CDR3 size: 20 residues. V lost 4 bases to trimming and J lost 2 bases; unmatched junction nucleotides: 18. Per germline, CDR1 LNHDA and CDR2 SQIVND (reference sequence).

This clone has just one count. The chain recombines TRBV29-1 with TRBJ2-7, with D hard to call. Germline V gene data show CDR1 as SQVTM and CDR2 as ANQGSEA. V was clipped by 3 bases and J by 2 bases, with 8 bases between them. This CDR3 is 12 amino acids long. In DNA form, the CDR3 reads TGCAGCGTTGAGGCGGTGACCTACGAGCAGTACTTC. Translation gives CSVEAVTYEQYF.

The J gene is TRBJ2-7, the V gene TRBV6-5; D unclear. CDR1 and CDR2 from the germline V gene are MNHEY and SVGAGI. The CDR3 is made up of 14 amino acids. Trimming shortened V by 4 bases and J by 3 bases, and 13 bases separated the two germline ends. As DNA, the CDR3 is TGTGCCAGCAGTTCGACACCGACCTTCTACGAGCAGTACTTC. It is translated as CASSSTPTFYEQYF.